These 3 T cell receptor beta chains came from one sample sequenced in a study of identical twins. TCRdb recomputed calls from the 5' RACE reads with MiXCR, one row per CDR3 protein. The sample gives around 1.7 million distinct CDR3 sequences, about 30% of which show up once; around 0.25% is in the top ten. The sample consisted of cord blood. The receptor set was obtained from a newborn girl in good health.

The V call is TRBV27, the J call TRBJ2-7; the D is unclear. The CDR3 contains 13 residues. Germline V lookup: CDR1 MNHEY, CDR2 SMNVEV (reference sequence). The ends were cut back, 8 bases at V and 2 bases at J, with 13 bases in the middle. The CDR3 coding sequence is TGTGCCAGCGGTATCGGAGTAACCTACGAGCAGTACTTC. Protein product: CASGIGVTYEQYF.

The V and J genes are TRBV28 and TRBJ2-1; TRBD2 matches 11 bases. V lost 10 bases to trimming and J lost 0 bases; unmatched junction nucleotides: 8. This CDR3 spans 16 amino acids. Germline V CDR1 and CDR2: MDHEN, SYDVKM. The DNA for the CDR3 is TGTGCCACGGCGGGACTAGCGGTTAGCTCCTACAATGAGCAGTTCTTC. Translation gives CATAGLAVSSYNEQFF.

The chain couples TRBV27 to TRBJ2-1; a possible D gene is TRBD2 (5 bases). CDR3 size: 15 residues. V lost 1 base and J 9 bases, leaving 16 bases between the germline ends. Looked up from germline, CDR1 is MNHEY and CDR2 is SMNVEV (reference sequence). CDR3 nucleotide sequence: TGTGCCAGCAGTTTATGGAGGCCCGGGTCACTTGAGCAGTTCTTC. Its translation: CASSLWRPGSLEQFF.